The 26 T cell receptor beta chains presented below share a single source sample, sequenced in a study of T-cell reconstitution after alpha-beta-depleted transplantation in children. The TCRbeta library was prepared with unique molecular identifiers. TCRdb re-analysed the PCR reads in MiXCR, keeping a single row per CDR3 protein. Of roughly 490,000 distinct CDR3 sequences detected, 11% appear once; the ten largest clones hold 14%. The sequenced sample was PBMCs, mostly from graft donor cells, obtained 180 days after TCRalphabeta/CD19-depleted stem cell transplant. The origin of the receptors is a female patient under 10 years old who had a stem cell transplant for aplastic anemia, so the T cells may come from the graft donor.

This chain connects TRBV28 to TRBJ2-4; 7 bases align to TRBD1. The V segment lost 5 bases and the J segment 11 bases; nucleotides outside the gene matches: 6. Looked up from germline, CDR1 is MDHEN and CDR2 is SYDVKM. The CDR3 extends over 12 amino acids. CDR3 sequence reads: CASSRDRHLQYF. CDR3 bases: TGTGCCAGCAGTAGGGACAGACATCTTCAGTACTTC.

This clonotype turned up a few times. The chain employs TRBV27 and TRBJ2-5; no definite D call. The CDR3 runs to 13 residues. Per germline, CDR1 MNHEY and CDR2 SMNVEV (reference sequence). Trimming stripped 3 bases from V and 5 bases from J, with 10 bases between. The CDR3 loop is CASSFSLGETQYF. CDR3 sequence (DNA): TGTGCCAGCAGTTTCTCCCTGGGGGAGACCCAGTACTTC.

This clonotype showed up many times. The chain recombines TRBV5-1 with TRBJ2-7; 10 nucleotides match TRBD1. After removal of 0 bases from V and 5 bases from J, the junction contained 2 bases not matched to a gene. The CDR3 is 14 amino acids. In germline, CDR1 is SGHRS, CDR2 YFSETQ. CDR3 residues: CASSLGQGAHEQYF. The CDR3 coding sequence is TGCGCCAGCAGCTTGGGACAGGGGGCACACGAGCAGTACTTC.

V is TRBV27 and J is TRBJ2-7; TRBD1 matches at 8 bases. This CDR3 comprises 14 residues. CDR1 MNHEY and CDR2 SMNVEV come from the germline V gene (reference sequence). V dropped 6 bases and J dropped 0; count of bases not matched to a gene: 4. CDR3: CASSRDRSSYEQYF. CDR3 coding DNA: TGTGCCAGCAGCCGGGACAGGAGCTCCTACGAGCAGTACTTC.

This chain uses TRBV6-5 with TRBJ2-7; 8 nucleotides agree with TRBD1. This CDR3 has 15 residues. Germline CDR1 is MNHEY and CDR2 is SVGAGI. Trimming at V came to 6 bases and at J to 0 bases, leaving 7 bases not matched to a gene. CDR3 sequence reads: CASRPRDRISYEQYF. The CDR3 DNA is TGTGCCAGCAGGCCTCGGGACAGGATCTCCTACGAGCAGTACTTC.

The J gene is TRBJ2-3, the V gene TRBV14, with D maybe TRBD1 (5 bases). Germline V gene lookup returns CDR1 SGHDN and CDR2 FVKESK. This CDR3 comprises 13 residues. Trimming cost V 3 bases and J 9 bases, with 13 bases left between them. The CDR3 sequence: CASSHPSPGTQYF. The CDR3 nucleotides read TGTGCCAGCAGCCACCCCTCGCCAGGGACGCAGTATTTT.

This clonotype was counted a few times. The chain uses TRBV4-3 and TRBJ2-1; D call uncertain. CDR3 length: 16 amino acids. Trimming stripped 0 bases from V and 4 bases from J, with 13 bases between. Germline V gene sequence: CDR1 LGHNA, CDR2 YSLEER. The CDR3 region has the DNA TGCGCCAGCAGCCAAGATCTCGACGGAGTATACAATGAGCAGTTCTTC. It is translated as CASSQDLDGVYNEQFF.

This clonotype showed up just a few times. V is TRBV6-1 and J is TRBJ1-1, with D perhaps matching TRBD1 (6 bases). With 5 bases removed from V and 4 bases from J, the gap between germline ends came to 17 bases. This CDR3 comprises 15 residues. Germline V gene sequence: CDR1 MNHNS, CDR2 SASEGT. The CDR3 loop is CASSLLGHSGTEAFF. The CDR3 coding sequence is TGTGCCAGCAGTCTTCTGGGACATTCCGGCACTGAAGCTTTCTTT.

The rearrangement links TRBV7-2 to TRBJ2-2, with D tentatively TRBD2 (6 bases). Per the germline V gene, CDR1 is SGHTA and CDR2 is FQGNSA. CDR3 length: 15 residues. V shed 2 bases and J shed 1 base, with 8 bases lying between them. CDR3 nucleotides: TGTGCCAGCAGCTTAAGGGGACTGAACACCGGGGAGCTGTTTTTT. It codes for CASSLRGLNTGELFF.

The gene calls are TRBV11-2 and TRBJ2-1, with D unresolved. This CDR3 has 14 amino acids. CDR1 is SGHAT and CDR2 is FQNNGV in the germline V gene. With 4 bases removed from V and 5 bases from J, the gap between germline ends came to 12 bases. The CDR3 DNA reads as TGTGCCAGCAGCTATCCCCAGCGTCACAATGAGCAGTTCTTC. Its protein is CASSYPQRHNEQFF.

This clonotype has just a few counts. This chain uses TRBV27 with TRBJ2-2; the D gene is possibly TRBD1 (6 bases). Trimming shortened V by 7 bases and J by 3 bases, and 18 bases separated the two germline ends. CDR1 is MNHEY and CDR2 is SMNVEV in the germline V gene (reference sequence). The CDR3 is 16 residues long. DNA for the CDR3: TGTGCCAGCACCCAACAGGGTCCCCTGTACACCGGGGAGCTGTTTTTT. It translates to CASTQQGPLYTGELFF.

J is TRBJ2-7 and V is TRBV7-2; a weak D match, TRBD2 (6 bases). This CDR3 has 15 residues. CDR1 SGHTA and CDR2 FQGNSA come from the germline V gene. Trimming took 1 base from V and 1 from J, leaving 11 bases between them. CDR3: CASSLEAGRSYEQYF. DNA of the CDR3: TGTGCCAGCAGCTTAGAGGCGGGACGGTCCTACGAGCAGTACTTC.

The CDR3 nucleotides read TGTGCCAGCAGTTTCATGGGGTCGGGAAGGTACAATGAGCAGTTCTTC. Translating it yields CASSFMGSGRYNEQFF. This rearrangement joins TRBV27 to TRBJ2-1; possibly TRBD2 for D (5 bases). The CDR3 extends over 16 amino acids. Germline V gene lookup returns CDR1 MNHEY and CDR2 SMNVEV (reference sequence). Trimming pared 3 bases from V and 4 bases from J, leaving 16 bases between.

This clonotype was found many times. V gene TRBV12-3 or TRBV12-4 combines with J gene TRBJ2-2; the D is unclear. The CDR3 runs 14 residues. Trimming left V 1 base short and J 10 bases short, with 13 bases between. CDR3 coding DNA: TGTGCCAGCAGTTTAGGCTCTTTTTTAGCGGAGCTGTTTTTT. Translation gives CASSLGSFLAELFF.

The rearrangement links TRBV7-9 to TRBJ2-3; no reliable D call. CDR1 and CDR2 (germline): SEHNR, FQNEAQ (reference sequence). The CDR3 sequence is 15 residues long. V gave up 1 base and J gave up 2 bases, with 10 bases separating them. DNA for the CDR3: TGTGCCAGCAGCTTAGGGGCCAGTCACACAGATACGCAGTATTTT. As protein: CASSLGASHTDTQYF.

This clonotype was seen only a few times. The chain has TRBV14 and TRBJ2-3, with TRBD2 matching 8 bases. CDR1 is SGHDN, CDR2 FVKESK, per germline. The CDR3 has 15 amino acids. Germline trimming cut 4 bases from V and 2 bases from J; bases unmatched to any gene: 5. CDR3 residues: CASSLIAGPTDTQYF. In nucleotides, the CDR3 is TGTGCCAGCAGCCTAATAGCGGGACCCACAGATACGCAGTATTTT.

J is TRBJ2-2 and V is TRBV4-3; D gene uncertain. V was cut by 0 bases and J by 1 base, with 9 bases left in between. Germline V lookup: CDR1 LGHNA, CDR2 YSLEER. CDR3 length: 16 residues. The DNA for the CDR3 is TGCGCCAGCAGCCAAGATGCAGGAAGGAACACCGGGGAGCTGTTTTTT. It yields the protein CASSQDAGRNTGELFF.

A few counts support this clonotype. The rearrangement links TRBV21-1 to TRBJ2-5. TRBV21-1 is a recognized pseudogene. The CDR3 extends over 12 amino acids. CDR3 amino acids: CASRAGSETQYF. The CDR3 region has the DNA TGTGCCAGCAGGGCTGGGTCAGAGACCCAGTACTTC.

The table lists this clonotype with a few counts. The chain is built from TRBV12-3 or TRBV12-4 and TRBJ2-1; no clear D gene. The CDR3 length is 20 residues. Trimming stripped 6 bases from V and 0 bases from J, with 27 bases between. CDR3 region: CASSPPPGLETISSYNEQFF. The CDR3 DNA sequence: TGTGCCAGCAGCCCGCCCCCAGGATTAGAAACTATAAGCTCCTACAATGAGCAGTTCTTC.

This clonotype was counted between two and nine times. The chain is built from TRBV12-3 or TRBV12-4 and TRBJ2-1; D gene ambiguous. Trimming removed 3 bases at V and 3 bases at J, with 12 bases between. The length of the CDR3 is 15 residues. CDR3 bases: TGTGCCAGCAGTTTCGGTGAAATCCTCTACAATGAGCAGTTCTTC. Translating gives CASSFGEILYNEQFF.

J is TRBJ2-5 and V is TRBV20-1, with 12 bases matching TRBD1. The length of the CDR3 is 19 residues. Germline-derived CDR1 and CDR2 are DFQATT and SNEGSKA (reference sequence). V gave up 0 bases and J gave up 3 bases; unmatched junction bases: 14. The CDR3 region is CSARDQRVRGQGAEETQYF. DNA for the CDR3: TGCAGTGCTAGAGACCAACGAGTCCGGGGACAGGGGGCGGAAGAGACCCAGTACTTC.

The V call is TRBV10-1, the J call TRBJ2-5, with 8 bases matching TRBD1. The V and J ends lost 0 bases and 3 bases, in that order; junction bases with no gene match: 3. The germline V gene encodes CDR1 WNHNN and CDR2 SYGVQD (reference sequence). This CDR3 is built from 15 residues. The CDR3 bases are TGCGCCAGCAGTGAGTCGAGGACAGGGAAAGAGACCCAGTACTTC. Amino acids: CASSESRTGKETQYF.

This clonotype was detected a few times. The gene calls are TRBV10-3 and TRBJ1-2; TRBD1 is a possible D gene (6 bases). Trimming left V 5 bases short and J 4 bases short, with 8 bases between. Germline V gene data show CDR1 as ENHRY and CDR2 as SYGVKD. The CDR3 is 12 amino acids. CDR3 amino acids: CAISMDSYGYTF. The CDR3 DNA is TGTGCCATCAGTATGGACAGCTATGGCTACACCTTC.

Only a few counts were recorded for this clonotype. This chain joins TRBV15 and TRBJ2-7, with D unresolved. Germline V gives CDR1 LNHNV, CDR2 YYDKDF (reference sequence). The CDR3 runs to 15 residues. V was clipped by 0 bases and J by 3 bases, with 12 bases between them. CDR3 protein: CATSRDPGTVYEQYF. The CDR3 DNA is TGTGCCACCAGCAGAGATCCTGGCACGGTCTACGAGCAGTACTTC.

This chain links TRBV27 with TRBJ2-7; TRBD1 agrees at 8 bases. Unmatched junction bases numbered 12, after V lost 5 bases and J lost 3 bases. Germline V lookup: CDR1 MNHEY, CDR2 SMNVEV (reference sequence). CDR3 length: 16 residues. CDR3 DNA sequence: TGTGCCAGCAGTCCGTCCACCCGGACAGGGAACTACGAGCAGTACGTC. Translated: CASSPSTRTGNYEQYV.

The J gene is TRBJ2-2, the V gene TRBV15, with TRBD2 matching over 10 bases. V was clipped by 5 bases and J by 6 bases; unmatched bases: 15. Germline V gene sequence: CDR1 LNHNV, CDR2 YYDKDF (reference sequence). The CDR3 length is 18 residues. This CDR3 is CATSLPRLAGDFAGELFF. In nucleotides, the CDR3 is TGTGCCACCAGCCTCCCGAGGCTAGCGGGAGATTTTGCCGGGGAGCTGTTTTTT. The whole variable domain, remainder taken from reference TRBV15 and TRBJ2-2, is DAMVIQNPRYQVTQFGKPVTLSCSQTLNHNVMYWYQQKSSQAPKLLFHYYDKDFNNEADTPDNFQSRRPNTSFCFLDIRSPGLGDTAMYLCATSLPRLAGDFAGELFFGEGSRLTVL.